The sequence of this TCR beta chain was determined in a study of lymphopenia after photon versus proton radiotherapy. The study, taken as a whole, reports: Photon-treated patients lost naive T cells and TCR diversity; proton-treated stayed stable. Oligoclonal CD8+ Temra expansion after nadir drove photon patients' diversity drop. Post-nadir TCR diversity decline inversely tracked overall survival among those who died. Better survival with proton therapy was suggested as possible, not demonstrated.

The CDR3 loop spans 14 amino acids. In germline, CDR1 is SGHAT, CDR2 FQNNGV. The V gene end was trimmed by 3 bases and the J gene end by 7 bases; junction bases not matched to a gene: 1. With regard to this clone: What it binds is unknown.

Sequencing was performed with immunoSEQ multiplex PCR; in TCRdb, only in-frame clones are kept and a portion is missing. Altogether about 20,000 clones are present, around 89% being singletons, with the ten largest covering roughly 11%. The chain joins TRBV11-2 to TRBJ1-6; 9 bases are shared with TRBD1. The sequencing here drew on peripheral blood, taken from a patient treated with proton-based radiotherapy. This TCR was sampled from a man older than 75 with esophageal cancer. As DNA, the CDR3 is TGTGCCAGCAGCTTTGGGACAGGGAATTCACCCCTCCACTTT. Protein: CASSFGTGNSPLHF.